Listed below are T cell receptor beta chains from one sample, sequenced in a study of blood T cell repertoires in COVID-19. Libraries were prepared by immunoSEQ multiplex PCR; TCRdb keeps only in-frame clonotypes and omits some of them. The sample consists of roughly 190,000 clones, roughly 90% of them appearing once. The sequenced sample consisted of peripheral blood. The receptors originated from a woman in her thirties or forties who had recovered from COVID-19. Each CDR3 is given with its conserved first and last residue. A D gene is named only where the DNA matches it firmly. Part of the rows lack a size; the others show once, few, many or a class for expanded clones.

abundance | j_gene | v_gene | d_gene | CDR3aa | CDR3nt
few | TRBJ2-1 | TRBV29-1 | - | CSVRVGGEQFF | TGCAGCGTCAGGGTCGGGGGTGAGCAGTTCTTC
- | TRBJ2-5 | TRBV18 | - | CASSPPSGKTQYF | TGTGCCAGCTCACCACCGTCGGGAAAGACCCAGTACTTC
- | TRBJ2-3 | TRBV29-1 | TRBD2 | CSVHARLATDTQYF | TGCAGCGTTCATGCCCGACTAGCCACAGATACGCAGTATTTT
- | TRBJ2-1 | TRBV20-1 | TRBD2 | CSASSAGVVYEQFF | TGCAGTGCTAGTTCTGCGGGAGTGGTTTATGAGCAGTTCTTC
- | TRBJ2-3 | TRBV11-3 | TRBD2 | CASSRDYGGKVDTQYF | TGTGCCAGCAGCAGGGACTATGGCGGGAAGGTAGATACGCAGTATTTT
- | TRBJ2-5 | TRBV30 | - | CAWSLGGRTQYF | TGTGCCTGGAGTCTCGGCGGGCGGACCCAGTACTTC
- | TRBJ2-2 | TRBV18 | TRBD2 | CASSPPAGGITGELFF | TGTGCCAGCTCACCACCGGCGGGAGGCATCACCGGGGAGCTGTTTTTT
once | TRBJ1-3 | TRBV30 | - | CAWSGGLGGNTIYF | TGTGCCTGGAGTGGGGGGCTTGGTGGAAACACCATATATTTT
few | TRBJ2-2 | TRBV5-1 | - | CASSLETGNTGELFF | TGCGCCAGCAGCTTGGAGACAGGGAACACCGGGGAGCTGTTTTTT
few | TRBJ2-7 | TRBV5-3 | - | CARSCRVNSYEQYF | TGTGCCAGAAGCTGCAGGGTTAACTCCTACGAGCAGTACTTC
- | TRBJ1-3 | TRBV7-3 | TRBD1 | CASSLGQGAGNTIYF | TGTGCCAGCAGCTTAGGGCAGGGGGCCGGAAACACCATATATTTT
- | TRBJ1-6 | TRBV2 | TRBD1 | CASGTGGWNSPLHF | TGTGCCAGCGGGACAGGCGGGTGGAATTCACCCCTCCACTTT
- | TRBJ1-2 | TRBV19 | TRBD1 | CASRTGANYGYTF | TGTGCCAGCCGGACAGGAGCTAACTATGGCTACACCTTC
- | TRBJ1-6 | TRBV13 | - | CASSLPQSPLHF | TGTGCCAGCAGCTTACCCCAATCACCCCTCCACTTT
- | TRBJ2-3 | TRBV19 | TRBD1 | CASSMQAAGQGIDTQYF | TGTGCCAGTAGTATGCAGGCAGCGGGACAGGGGATAGATACGCAGTATTTT
- | TRBJ2-3 | TRBV4-2 | TRBD2 | CASSQGLAGVISTDTQYF | TGTGCCAGCAGCCAGGGACTAGCGGGAGTGATATCCACAGATACGCAGTATTTT
- | TRBJ2-1 | TRBV3-1/TRBV3-2 | TRBD2 | CASSRETSGSLDEQFF | TGTGCCAGCAGCCGAGAGACTAGCGGGAGTCTCGATGAGCAGTTCTTC
- | TRBJ1-1 | TRBV5-1 | TRBD1 | CASSAIGTGVKNTEAFF | TGCGCCAGCAGCGCGATTGGGACAGGGGTTAAGAACACTGAAGCTTTCTTT
- | TRBJ2-7 | TRBV6-2/TRBV6-3 | TRBD1 | CASSYTGQAGEQYF | TGTGCCAGCAGTTATACGGGACAGGCTGGCGAGCAGTACTTC
- | TRBJ2-5 | TRBV10-3 | - | CAISEGGGETQYF | TGTGCCATCAGTGAGGGTGGCGGAGAGACCCAGTACTTC
- | TRBJ2-1 | TRBV2 | TRBD1 | CASSVGTGTYNEQFF | TGTGCCAGCAGTGTAGGGACAGGGACCTACAATGAGCAGTTCTTC
- | TRBJ2-2 | TRBV6-2/TRBV6-3 | - | CASSYHREGTGELFF | TGTGCCAGCAGTTATCACAGGGAGGGCACTGGGGAGCTGTTTTTT
- | TRBJ1-5 | TRBV18 | - | CASSPGSGDQPQHF | TGTGCCAGCTCACCAGGGTCGGGGGATCAGCCCCAGCATTTT
- | TRBJ2-2 | TRBV5-6 | TRBD2 | CASSPAGGPDGELFF | TGTGCCAGCAGCCCAGCGGGAGGGCCCGACGGGGAGCTGTTTTTT
- | TRBJ1-3 | TRBV5-1 | - | CASSLTGGTGNTIYF | TGCGCCAGCAGCTTGACGGGAGGGACTGGAAACACCATATATTTT
- | TRBJ2-5 | TRBV7-8 | TRBD1 | CASSLSGTGGWETQYF | TGTGCCAGCAGCTTATCTGGGACAGGGGGCTGGGAGACCCAGTACTTC
- | TRBJ2-6 | TRBV5-1 | - | CASSGGRPGANVLTF | TGCGCCAGCAGCGGAGGCAGGCCTGGGGCCAACGTCCTGACTTTC
once | TRBJ2-4 | TRBV28 | TRBD2 | CASSPRVAGEGDKNIQYF | TGTGCCAGCAGTCCCCGAGTAGCGGGAGAGGGGGACAAAAACATTCAGTACTTC
- | TRBJ2-7 | TRBV9 | TRBD1 | CASSPGTGHYEQYF | TGTGCCAGCAGCCCAGGGACAGGGCACTACGAGCAGTACTTC
- | TRBJ1-2 | TRBV3-1/TRBV3-2 | - | CASSPGGESYGYTF | TGTGCCAGCAGCCCCGGGGGAGAAAGCTATGGCTACACCTTC
- | TRBJ1-2 | TRBV29-1 | - | CSVEAQGLYGYTF | TGCAGCGTTGAGGCACAGGGCCTCTATGGCTACACCTTC
- | TRBJ1-2 | TRBV4-3 | - | CASSQAIGTDYGYTF | TGCGCCAGCAGCCAAGCGATCGGTACGGACTATGGCTACACCTTC
- | TRBJ2-7 | TRBV7-9 | - | CASSQVSYEQYF | TGTGCCAGCAGTCAGGTCTCCTACGAGCAGTACTTC
- | TRBJ1-2 | TRBV18 | - | CASSPGADNYGYTF | TGTGCCAGCTCACCAGGGGCCGATAACTATGGCTACACCTTC
- | TRBJ1-1 | TRBV12-3/TRBV12-4 | - | CASRDRPNTEAFF | TGTGCCAGCAGAGACAGGCCTAACACTGAAGCTTTCTTT
- | TRBJ2-6 | TRBV19 | TRBD1 | CASRQGASSGANVLTF | TGTGCCAGTCGACAGGGGGCCTCCTCTGGGGCCAACGTCCTGACTTTC